What follows are 23 T cell receptor beta chains derived from one specimen sequenced in a study of PD-1 blockade in classical Hodgkin lymphoma. The assay was immunoSEQ multiplex PCR, and TCRdb's table has in-frame clones only and misses some. This table holds 39,000 or so clones, around 87% found once. No patient escaped relapse after autologous stem cell transplantation, and brentuximab vedotin exposure varied. The sequenced sample was peripheral blood mononuclear cells (PBMCs), obtained before the second cycle of nivolumab. These receptors were obtained from a human donor with classical Hodgkin lymphoma.

V usage is TRBV7-2 and J usage is TRBJ1-1; 9 bases agree with TRBD1. The germline gives CDR1 SGHTA, CDR2 FQGNSA. This CDR3 is built from 17 residues. J gave up 5 bases and V 5 bases, and 15 bases lay outside the gene matches. The CDR3 DNA sequence: TGTGCCAGCAGCCCCGGACAGGGGCCCTCATGGAGAACTGAAGCTTTCTTT. This sequence encodes CASSPGQGPSWRTEAFF.

This clone was picked up a small number of times. The chain recombines TRBV5-5 with TRBJ1-2; D unclear. The CDR3 is made up of 14 amino acids. V was pared by 4 bases and J by 5 bases, with 15 bases between. CDR1 and CDR2 (germline): SGHKS, YYEKEE (reference sequence). The chain's CDR3 is CASSIGGFGYGYTF. CDR3 DNA sequence: TGTGCCAGCAGCATTGGTGGGTTTGGGTATGGCTACACCTTC.

This clone showed up just a few times. The gene calls are TRBV7-8 and TRBJ2-3, with a possible D match to TRBD2 (5 bases). Germline V gene data show CDR1 as SGHVS and CDR2 as FQNEAQ. The CDR3 contains 14 residues. Trimming removed 7 bases at V and 2 bases at J, with 13 bases between. CDR3 sequence: CASNPGILTDTQYF. CDR3 nucleotide sequence: TGTGCCAGCAACCCGGGAATTCTCACAGATACGCAGTATTTT. Full variable domain (missing parts from reference TRBV7-8 and TRBJ2-3): GAGVSQSPRYKVAKRGQDVALRCDPISGHVSLFWYQQALGQGPEFLTYFQNEAQLDKSGLPSDRFFAERPEGSVSTLKIQRTQQEDSAVYLCASNPGILTDTQYFGPGTRLTVL.

The chain couples TRBV29-1 to TRBJ1-2; TRBD1 is a possible D gene (5 bases). CDR1 SQVTM and CDR2 ANQGSEA come from the germline V gene. Deletions cut 3 bases from V and 5 bases from J, with 10 bases between. CDR3 size: 12 residues. The CDR3 DNA reads TGCAGCGTTGATTCCGGGGCTTATGGCTACACCTTC. It yields the protein CSVDSGAYGYTF.

J is TRBJ2-5 and V is TRBV4-2; TRBD2 aligns across 16 bases. Germline V gene lookup returns CDR1 LGHNA and CDR2 YNFKEQ. The ends lost 1 base at V and 4 bases at J; junction bases unmatched: 9. The CDR3 runs 19 residues. CDR3: CASSQVGGLAGGPRETQYF. CDR3 bases: TGTGCCAGCAGCCAAGTAGGGGGACTAGCGGGAGGGCCGAGAGAGACCCAGTACTTC.

V gene TRBV7-3 combines with J gene TRBJ2-1; TRBD2 matches at 13 bases. The CDR3 totals 16 residues. Germline V gene data show CDR1 as SGHTA and CDR2 as FQGTGA. V gave up 5 bases and J gave up 9 bases; unmatched junction bases: 10. The CDR3: CASSPLPGLAGSEQFF. The CDR3 DNA reads TGTGCCAGCAGCCCGCTACCGGGACTAGCGGGAAGTGAGCAGTTCTTC.

This rearrangement joins TRBV27 to TRBJ1-2; TRBD1 matches at 7 bases. The CDR3 runs 14 residues. Germline CDR1 and CDR2: MNHEY and SMNVEV (reference sequence). Trimming cost V 5 bases and J 6 bases; bases outside gene matches: 9. This chain's CDR3 is CASSEGGRPHGYTF. The CDR3 bases are TGTGCCAGCAGTGAAGGGGGCCGGCCCCATGGCTACACCTTC.

The chain recombines TRBV28 with TRBJ2-5; 10 nucleotides match TRBD2. V dropped 2 bases and J dropped 1; count of bases not matched to a gene: 10. CDR3 length equals 18 residues. In germline, CDR1 is MDHEN, CDR2 SYDVKM. Written as DNA, the CDR3 is TGTGCCAGCAGTTTAGGTGGGTCTAGCGGGAGAGTCCAAGAGACCCAGTACTTC. It codes for CASSLGGSSGRVQETQYF.

The chain uses TRBV29-1 and TRBJ2-7; D could derive from TRBD1 or TRBD2 (5 bases each). Germline V gene sequence: CDR1 SQVTM, CDR2 ANQGSEA. The CDR3 has 14 amino acids. V lost 3 bases to trimming and J lost 4 bases, with 16 bases between them. The CDR3 sequence: CSVETGTVSYEQYF. The CDR3 nucleotides read TGCAGCGTTGAGACCGGGACCGTCTCGTACGAGCAGTACTTC.

This clone was picked up one time. The chain links TRBV7-3 to TRBJ2-4; D perhaps matches TRBD2 (7 bases). There are 16 residues in the CDR3. The V end was cut by 3 bases, the J end by 2 bases, with 14 bases between. Germline lookup yields CDR1 SGHTA and CDR2 FQGTGA. CDR3 nucleotides: TGTGCCAGCAGCTTGATGGGGGGGCCTCCCAAAAACATTCAGTACTTC. Encoded protein: CASSLMGGPPKNIQYF.

This chain uses TRBV9 with TRBJ2-7, with 9 positions matching TRBD2. The CDR3 runs to 17 residues. Germline lookup yields CDR1 SGDLS and CDR2 YYNGEE. Trimming at V came to 4 bases and at J to 5 bases, leaving 16 bases not matched to a gene. The CDR3 region has the DNA TGTGCCAGCAGCCCAGGCAGCGGGAGGCCTTGGGTCGACGAGCAGTACTTC. Its translation: CASSPGSGRPWVDEQYF.

This clone has just a few counts. The chain joins TRBV9 to TRBJ1-5; D not resolved. The length of the CDR3 is 16 residues. CDR1 is SGDLS and CDR2 is YYNGEE in the germline V gene. V was shortened by 3 bases and J by 4 bases, with 17 bases between the two germline ends. CDR3 sequence reads: CASSAQISARNQPQHF. In nucleotides, the CDR3 is TGTGCCAGCAGCGCCCAAATATCGGCACGAAATCAGCCCCAGCATTTT.

This clone was counted between two and nine times. J is TRBJ2-1 and V is TRBV4-3, with 9 positions matching TRBD1. In germline, CDR1 is LGHNA, CDR2 YSLEER. The ends lost 5 bases at V and 7 bases at J; junction bases unmatched: 6. The CDR3 has 14 residues. For the CDR3, the DNA is TGCGCCAGCAGCTCTGGACAGGGGATGAATGAGCAGTTCTTC. It specifies CASSSGQGMNEQFF.

This clone was seen only a few times. The chain is built from TRBV2 and TRBJ2-7; TRBD1 or TRBD2 may be the D gene (5 bases each). CDR1 is SNHLY, CDR2 FYNNEI, per germline. The CDR3 has 14 residues. Trimming took 6 bases from V and 7 from J, leaving 19 bases between them. This CDR3 is CASRLRDHRREQYF. The DNA for the CDR3 is TGTGCCAGCAGACTCCGGGACCACAGGAGGGAGCAGTACTTC.

J is TRBJ1-5 and V is TRBV6-1, with no clear D. The CDR3 extends over 15 amino acids. Looked up from germline, CDR1 is MNHNS and CDR2 is SASEGT. The ends were cut back, 5 bases at V and 0 bases at J, with 11 bases in the middle. The CDR3 region has the DNA TGTGCCAGCAGTTCCGGTTTCTATAGCAATCAGCCCCAGCATTTT. It is translated as CASSSGFYSNQPQHF.

The CDR3 region is CASSHQWTSGRVPCTDTQYF. The CDR3 coding sequence is TGCGCCAGCAGTCACCAGTGGACTAGCGGGAGGGTCCCTTGCACAGATACGCAGTATTTT. The chain has TRBV23-1 and TRBJ2-3, with 15 bases that match TRBD2. TRBV23-1 is sorted into the ORF group, with uncertain function. The CDR3 extends over 20 amino acids. J lost 1 base, V lost 3 bases, and 11 bases had no gene match.

The chain couples TRBV6-5 to TRBJ1-1; perhaps TRBD1 as D (5 bases). The germline CDR1 and CDR2 sequences are MNHEY and SVGAGI. V shed 2 bases and J shed 4 bases, with 8 bases lying between them. The length of the CDR3 is 13 residues. CDR3 residues: CASSYGGSTEAFF. The CDR3 bases are TGTGCCAGCAGTTACGGGGGGAGCACTGAAGCTTTCTTT.

The rearrangement joins TRBV7-9 to TRBJ2-3; D remains unclear. The germline V gene encodes CDR1 SEHNR and CDR2 FQNEAQ (reference sequence). This CDR3 region has 11 residues. V lost 3 bases and J lost 2, with 0 bases in between. The CDR3 region has the DNA TGTGCCAGCAGCTTCACAGATACGCAGTATTTT. Translated: CASSFTDTQYF.

CDR3 residues: CASSFRVPGEQYF. CDR3 nucleotide sequence: TGTGCCAGCAGTTTTAGGGTCCCGGGGGAGCAGTACTTC. This rearrangement joins TRBV28 to TRBJ2-7; D is perhaps TRBD2 (5 bases). Germline values: CDR1 MDHEN, CDR2 SYDVKM. V was shortened by 3 bases and J by 7 bases, with 13 bases between the two germline ends. The CDR3 is 13 amino acids.

This sequence joins TRBV25-1 and TRBJ1-3; D is unresolved. Per germline, CDR1 MGHDK and CDR2 SYGVNS. The CDR3 runs to 12 residues. Trimming took 3 bases from V and 5 from J, leaving 5 bases between them. The CDR3 DNA follows: TGTGCCAGCAGTGAGGGGAGAAACACCATATATTTT. Translating it yields CASSEGRNTIYF.

The chain uses TRBV9 and TRBJ1-1, with D uncertain. This CDR3 has 13 residues. Looked up from germline, CDR1 is SGDLS and CDR2 is YYNGEE. V was shortened by 4 bases and J by 1 base, with 8 bases between the two germline ends. CDR3 sequence reads: CASSSRQNTEAFF. CDR3 nucleotides: TGTGCCAGCAGCTCTCGACAGAACACTGAAGCTTTCTTT.

The rearrangement joins TRBV5-4 to TRBJ1-2; no clear D gene. The CDR3 length is 15 residues. Germline V gene sequence: CDR1 SGHNT, CDR2 YYREEE (reference sequence). V gave up 5 bases and J gave up 7 bases, with 21 bases separating them. CDR3: CASSPIDRSEGGYTF. CDR3 in DNA: TGTGCCAGCAGTCCGATCGACCGGTCTGAGGGTGGCTACACCTTC. Full variable domain (remainder filled in from reference TRBV5-4 and TRBJ1-2): ETGVTQSPTHLIKTRGQQVTLRCSSQSGHNTVSWYQQALGQGPQFIFQYYREEENGRGNFPPRFSGLQFPNYSSELNVNALELDDSALYLCASSPIDRSEGGYTFGSGTRLTVV.

This rearrangement joins TRBV5-1 to TRBJ2-2; D not resolved. Trimming removed 2 bases at V and 0 bases at J, with 5 bases between. The CDR3 consists of 14 residues. The germline V gene has CDR1 SGHRS and CDR2 YFSETQ. The CDR3 DNA is TGCGCCAGCAGCTTACGGACGAACACCGGGGAGCTGTTTTTT. It codes for CASSLRTNTGELFF.